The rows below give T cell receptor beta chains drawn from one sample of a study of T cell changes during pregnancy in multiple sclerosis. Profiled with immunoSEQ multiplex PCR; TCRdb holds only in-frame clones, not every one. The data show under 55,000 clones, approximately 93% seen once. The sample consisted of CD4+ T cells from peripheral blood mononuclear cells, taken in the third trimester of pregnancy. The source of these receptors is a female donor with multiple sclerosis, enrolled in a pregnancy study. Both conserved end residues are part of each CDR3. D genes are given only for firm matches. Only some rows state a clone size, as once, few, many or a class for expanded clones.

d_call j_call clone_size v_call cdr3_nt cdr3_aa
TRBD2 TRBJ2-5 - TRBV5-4 TGTGCCAGCAGCCCGACTAGCGGGGGCCCTCAAGAGACCCAGTACTTC CASSPTSGGPQETQYF
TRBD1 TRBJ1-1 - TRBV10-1 TGCGCCAGCAGTCAGGGGGGAGCCGCAGGTACCACTGAAGCTTTCTTT CASSQGGAAGTTEAFF
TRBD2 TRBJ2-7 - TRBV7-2 TGTGCCAGCAGCTTAGCGTCAGCTAGCGGGTCCTACGAGCAGTACTTC CASSLASASGSYEQYF
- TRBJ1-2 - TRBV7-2 TGTGCCAGCAGCTTAGGTGGAACAGAAACTAACTATGGCTACACCTTC CASSLGGTETNYGYTF
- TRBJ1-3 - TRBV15 TGTGCCACCCGGACGGGCAGGGAGGACACCATATATTTT CATRTGREDTIYF
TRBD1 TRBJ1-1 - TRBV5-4 TGTGCCAGCAGCCGACAGGGGGACGACACTGAAGCTTTCTTT CASSRQGDDTEAFF
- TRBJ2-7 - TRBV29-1 TGCAGCGCTACGGGAGGACAGGGTAGAAGCTCCTACGAGCAGTACTTC CSATGGQGRSSYEQYF
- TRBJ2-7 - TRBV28 TGTGCCAGCAGTTTCGGGGGAAGTGTAGTCGAGCAGTACTTC CASSFGGSVVEQYF
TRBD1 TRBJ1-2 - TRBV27 TGTGCCAGCAGCGGACAGGCTCAGAACTATGGCTACACCTTC CASSGQAQNYGYTF
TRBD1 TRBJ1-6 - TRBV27 TGTGCCAGCAGTGGGACAGGGTTTCTCTCACCCCTCCACTTT CASSGTGFLSPLHF
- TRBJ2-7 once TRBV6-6 TGTGCCAGCAGTTACAATCGGCTAGGGGACGAGCAGTACTTC CASSYNRLGDEQYF
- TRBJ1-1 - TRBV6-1 TGTGCCAGCAGTGGACGGGAGAGACGGACTGAAGCTTTCTTT CASSGRERRTEAFF
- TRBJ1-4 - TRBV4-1 TGCGCCAGCAGCCCAACAGGGCCTTTGGGCGAAAAACTGTTTTTT CASSPTGPLGEKLFF
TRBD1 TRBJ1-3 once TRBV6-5 TGTGCCAGCAGAAGTGGGACAGGGAATGGAAACACCATATATTTT CASRSGTGNGNTIYF
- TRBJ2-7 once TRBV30 TGTGCCTGGAGTGTACCGGGGATGTCCCGGGGGGAGCAGTACTTC CAWSVPGMSRGEQYF
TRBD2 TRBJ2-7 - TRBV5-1 TGCGCCAGCAGCCCCTTCCTAGCGGAAGCCTACGAGCAGTACTTC CASSPFLAEAYEQYF
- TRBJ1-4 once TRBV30 TGTGCCTGTTTGGGTTCTAGGGGCCCAATTAATGAAAAACTGTTTTTT CACLGSRGPINEKLFF
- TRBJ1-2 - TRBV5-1 TGCGCCAGCAGCCCGGCCGGGACAACCGCTTATGGCTACACCTTC CASSPAGTTAYGYTF
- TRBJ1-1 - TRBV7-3 TGTGCCAGCAGCCTTTCGGGGAGGACTGAAGCTTTCTTT CASSLSGRTEAFF
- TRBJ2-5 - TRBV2 TGTGCCAGCAGTGATGTGGGAATAGCGGAGACCCAGTACTTC CASSDVGIAETQYF
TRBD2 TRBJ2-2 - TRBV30 TGTGCCAGATATGGGGGGGTCGGCACCGGGGAGCTGTTTTTT CARYGGVGTGELFF
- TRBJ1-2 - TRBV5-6 TGTGCCAGCCAGTCCAGGCGATATGGCTACACCTTC CASQSRRYGYTF
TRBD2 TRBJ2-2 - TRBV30 TGTGCCTGGATGGCGGGGGGCCTCACCGGGGAGCTGTTTTTT CAWMAGGLTGELFF
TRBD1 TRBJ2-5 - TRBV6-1 TGTGCCAGCAGCCTCAGCAGGACAGGCCAAGAGACCCAGTACTTC CASSLSRTGQETQYF
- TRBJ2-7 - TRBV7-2 TGTGCCAGCAGCAGGAAGAGCGGGGGACAGGGCGACGAGCAGTACTTC CASSRKSGGQGDEQYF